Listed here are 22 T cell receptor beta chains from one sample, sequenced in a study of chemoradiotherapy in HPV16-positive cancers (dated by TCRdb to between 2020 and 2023). Library method: the immunoSEQ multiplex PCR assay. What TCRdb holds here is the immuneACCESS table cut down to in-frame rearrangements. Part of the clones is not present; checked against another copy, under half of the missing clones reflect an unresolved V gene, and the others are unexplained. This sample holds under 70,000 clones; about 92% were observed only once. Of the sample, approximately 3.5% is held by the ten largest clones. The sequenced sample was blood, obtained from a patient who underwent chemoradiotherapy. The receptor set was obtained from a human donor with HPV-associated anogenital cancer.

The rearrangement uses TRBV6-5 and TRBJ1-2, with 8 bases that match TRBD1. The V segment lost 7 bases and the J segment 8 bases; nucleotides outside the gene matches: 15. Germline V gene data show CDR1 as MNHEY and CDR2 as SVGAGI. The length of the CDR3 is 15 residues. CDR3 sequence reads: CASTDRGVDPLGYTF. In DNA form, the CDR3 reads TGTGCCAGCACAGACAGGGGAGTCGACCCCTTAGGCTACACCTTC.

V usage is TRBV30 and J usage is TRBJ1-5, with D unclear. Germline CDR1 GTSNPN, CDR2 SVGIG (reference sequence). Trimming stripped 3 bases from V and 3 bases from J, with 15 bases between. The length of the CDR3 is 15 residues. This CDR3 reads CAWSIGRDFNQPQHF. CDR3 nucleotides: TGTGCCTGGAGCATCGGAAGAGATTTCAATCAGCCCCAGCATTTT.

CDR3 loop: CASSSSGTGYNQPQHF. In nucleotides, the CDR3 is TGTGCCAGCAGCTCTTCCGGGACAGGGTACAATCAGCCCCAGCATTTT. The chain couples TRBV7-6 to TRBJ1-5; 9 nucleotides match TRBD1. The CDR3 spans 16 residues. Germline CDR1 reads SGHVS; CDR2 reads FNYEAQ. V trimming: 4 bases; J trimming: 3 bases; junction bases outside the gene matches: 7.

J is TRBJ2-7 and V is TRBV21-1; the table's D call of TRBD2 was not tested on the DNA. TRBV21-1 is a known pseudogene. The CDR3 is made up of 18 amino acids. The CDR3 sequence: CASSNPRINSGEPYEQYF. CDR3 bases: TGTGCCAGCAGCAACCCCAGGATCAATAGCGGGGAACCTTACGAGCAGTACTTC.

The chain joins TRBV2 to TRBJ2-1; the match to TRBD2 covers 8 bases. Looked up from germline, CDR1 is SNHLY and CDR2 is FYNNEI. With 7 bases clipped from V and 5 bases from J, the junction kept 13 bases outside the gene matches. This CDR3 region has 16 residues. CDR3 DNA sequence: TGTGCCAGCACCCCCAAGGGACTAGGTTTTAACAATGAGCAGTTCTTC. Translating it yields CASTPKGLGFNNEQFF.

This rearrangement joins TRBV7-2 to TRBJ2-2, with 10 positions matching TRBD1. CDR3 length equals 13 residues. Germline V lookup: CDR1 SGHTA, CDR2 FQGNSA. V was clipped by 10 bases and J by 7 bases; unmatched bases: 6. CDR3 protein: CATGQGKLGELFF. As DNA, the CDR3 is TGTGCCACGGGACAGGGGAAACTCGGGGAGCTGTTTTTT.

The chain links TRBV20-1 to TRBJ2-1; D possibly corresponds to TRBD2 (6 bases). Germline lookup yields CDR1 DFQATT and CDR2 SNEGSKA (reference sequence). Trimming shortened V by 3 bases and J by 14 bases, and 14 bases separated the two germline ends. This CDR3 has 11 residues. CDR3 DNA sequence: TGCAGTGCTAGCTCCCTAGGGGAGGAGTTCTTC. Its translation is CSASSLGEEFF.

The rearrangement links TRBV7-9 to TRBJ1-2; D uncertain. The germline V gene encodes CDR1 SEHNR and CDR2 FQNEAQ (reference sequence). With 5 bases removed from V and 8 bases from J, the gap between germline ends came to 15 bases. This CDR3 comprises 13 residues. The CDR3 reads CASSPSGPTGYTF. For the CDR3, the DNA is TGTGCCAGCAGCCCGAGCGGACCAACGGGCTACACCTTC.

The rearrangement uses TRBV5-7 and TRBJ2-7, with D perhaps TRBD2 (6 bases). TRBV5-7 is an ORF; its function is uncertain. Trimming shortened V by 2 bases and J by 1 base, and 13 bases separated the two germline ends. This CDR3 region has 15 residues. The CDR3: CASSFTLGGSYEQYF. In nucleotides, the CDR3 is TGTGCCAGCAGCTTCACCCTGGGGGGTTCCTACGAGCAGTACTTC.

The count of this clone is one. The chain is built from TRBV19 and TRBJ1-2, with D perhaps matching TRBD1 (5 bases). Germline CDR1 reads LNHDA; CDR2 reads SQIVND (reference sequence). The CDR3 extends over 13 amino acids. Trimming removed 2 bases at V and 6 bases at J, with 10 bases between. The CDR3 DNA is TGTGCCAGTAGTATAATGGGGGTTAATGGCTACACCTTC. It is translated as CASSIMGVNGYTF.

This chain joins TRBV5-4 and TRBJ2-3; no clear D gene. The V and J ends lost 1 base and 4 bases respectively, with 7 bases between them. Germline assignment: CDR1 SGHNT and CDR2 YYREEE (reference sequence). The CDR3 totals 13 residues. The CDR3 region is CASSLNTPDTQYF. For the CDR3, the DNA is TGTGCCAGCAGCTTGAATACACCAGATACGCAGTATTTT.

The J gene is TRBJ2-7, the V gene TRBV13; TRBD1 aligns across 7 bases. CDR1 and CDR2 (germline): PRHDT, FYEKMQ (reference sequence). The CDR3 loop spans 15 amino acids. J gave up 1 base and V 7 bases, and 10 bases lay outside the gene matches. The CDR3 loop is CASIRRGQISYEQYF. The CDR3, as DNA: TGTGCCAGCATCCGACGGGGACAGATATCCTACGAGCAGTACTTC.

This chain links TRBV7-9 with TRBJ2-3, with 7 bases identical to TRBD2. The CDR3 has 16 amino acids. V was pared by 7 bases and J by 2 bases, with 12 bases of the junction left unmatched. Germline assignment: CDR1 SEHNR and CDR2 FQNEAQ (reference sequence). CDR3 coding DNA: TGTGCCAGCACCCTCCGGACTAGACGCAACACAGATACGCAGTATTTT. This encodes CASTLRTRRNTDTQYF.

The chain combines TRBV25-1 with TRBJ1-1; D unclear. The CDR3 is 13 residues long. The V end lost 1 base, the J end lost 1 base, and 4 bases lay between the germline ends. Germline CDR1 reads MGHDK; CDR2 reads SYGVNS. The chain's CDR3 is CASSELGNTEAFF. The CDR3, as DNA: TGTGCCAGCAGTGAATTAGGGAACACTGAAGCTTTCTTT.

J is TRBJ2-7 and V is TRBV7-2; D is unclear. V lost 0 bases, J lost 7 bases, and 13 bases lay in between. Germline V gene data show CDR1 as SGHTA and CDR2 as FQGNSA. CDR3 length: 14 amino acids. The DNA of the CDR3 is TGTGCCAGCAGCTTAGCCTCTGTGGGTCGGGAGCAGTACTTC. Residues: CASSLASVGREQYF.

The chain recombines TRBV5-6 with TRBJ2-5; D perhaps matches TRBD2 (6 bases). Germline-derived CDR1 and CDR2 are SGHDT and YYEEEE. This CDR3 is 16 amino acids long. V lost 0 bases and J 0 bases, leaving 12 bases between the germline ends. CDR3 loop: CASSLAVSGYQETQYF. In DNA, the CDR3 is TGTGCCAGCAGCTTGGCCGTTAGCGGCTACCAAGAGACCCAGTACTTC.

The chain uses TRBV6-6 and TRBJ2-7; D gene uncertain. CDR1 and CDR2 (germline): MNHNY, SVGAGI (reference sequence). V gave up 8 bases and J gave up 2 bases, with 7 bases separating them. The CDR3 has 11 residues. This CDR3 is CASYFAYEQYF. CDR3 sequence (DNA): TGTGCCAGCTACTTTGCCTACGAGCAGTACTTC.

This rearrangement joins TRBV7-2 to TRBJ2-7, with D possibly TRBD1 on 7 matching bases. The germline V gene has CDR1 SGHTA and CDR2 FQGNSA. V dropped 4 bases and J dropped 9 bases, with 19 bases sitting between them. This CDR3 comprises 14 residues. The CDR3 spells CASSWRDSRPGQYF. The CDR3 coding sequence is TGTGCCAGCAGCTGGAGGGACAGCCGTCCGGGGCAGTACTTC.

CDR3 in amino acids: CATSRGTEQYF. The CDR3 region has the DNA TGTGCCACCAGCAGAGGGACCGAGCAGTACTTC. This rearrangement joins TRBV15 to TRBJ2-7; D is uncertain. V was shortened by 1 base and J by 6 bases, with 4 bases between the two germline ends. This CDR3 spans 11 amino acids. The germline V gene encodes CDR1 LNHNV and CDR2 YYDKDF (reference sequence).

This chain uses TRBV11-2 with TRBJ1-6; D gene unclear. The CDR3 is made up of 14 amino acids. Deletions cut 2 bases from V and 5 bases from J, with 7 bases between. Per germline, CDR1 SGHAT and CDR2 FQNNGV. The CDR3 loop reads CASSLSADNSPLHF. The DNA for the CDR3 is TGTGCCAGCAGCTTAAGCGCAGATAATTCACCCCTCCACTTT.

Points on this clone: Germline is not matched at one junction end, which may reflect a read error. V is TRBV6-5 and J is TRBJ1-1, with D perhaps matching TRBD1 (6 bases). This CDR3 is built from 15 residues. Germline CDR1 is MNHEY and CDR2 is SVGAGI. CDR3 sequence reads: CASSYSGGRSTEAFF. The CDR3 DNA follows: TGTGCCAGCAGCTACTCGGGGGGGCGTAGCACTGAAGCTTTCTTT.

The V and J genes are TRBV6-6 and TRBJ2-1; D not certain. From germline, CDR1 is MNHNY and CDR2 SVGAGI (reference sequence). The CDR3 is made up of 13 amino acids. V dropped 6 bases and J dropped 8 bases, with 14 bases sitting between them. The CDR3 DNA reads as TGTGCCAGCAGCTCCGGCGCGAATCATGAGCAGTTCTTC. Encoded protein: CASSSGANHEQFF.